These 19 T cell receptor beta chains were all obtained from the same sample, sequenced in a study of blood T cell repertoires in COVID-19 (dated by TCRdb to the early 2020s). The library relied on the immunoSEQ multiplex PCR assay. The immuneACCESS repertoire file appears here via TCRdb, limited to in-frame rearrangements. These files lack a portion of the clones; in checked studies, under half of the deficit traces to unresolved V genes, and the cause of the others is not known. The sample records about 22,000 clones, approximately 83% of which are singletons. More than 20% of the sample is taken by the ten largest. The specimen sequenced was peripheral blood. The receptors were sampled from a man older than 75 with active or convalescent COVID-19.

The CDR3, as DNA: TGTGCCAGCCCGGGTCGGACAGGGGGAGGAAACACCATATATTTT. It yields the protein CASPGRTGGGNTIYF. V and J are TRBV6-5 and TRBJ1-3; 10 nucleotides agree with TRBD1. The CDR3 is 15 residues long. With V trimmed by 8 bases and J by 4 bases, 8 bases remained unmatched. CDR1 and CDR2 from the germline V gene are MNHEY and SVGAGI.

J is TRBJ1-2 and V is TRBV6-6, with TRBD1 matching 9 bases. After removal of 6 bases from V and 1 base from J, the junction contained 9 bases not matched to a gene. The CDR3 has 16 residues. Germline CDR1 is MNHNY and CDR2 is SVGAGI (reference sequence). The CDR3 DNA follows: TGTGCCAGCAGAGGACAGGGGATAGAGCATAACTATGGCTACACCTTC. Translated, it gives CASRGQGIEHNYGYTF.

The chain employs TRBV27 and TRBJ2-1, with 12 bases lining up with TRBD2. This CDR3 region has 18 residues. Germline values: CDR1 MNHEY, CDR2 SMNVEV (reference sequence). Trimming at V came to 0 bases and at J to 8 bases, leaving 11 bases not matched to a gene. The CDR3 loop reads CASSLSPLAGGPMDEQFF. DNA for the CDR3: TGTGCCAGCAGTTTATCCCCTCTAGCGGGGGGGCCTATGGATGAGCAGTTCTTC.

This chain links TRBV27 with TRBJ2-1; 9 bases are a match to TRBD2. Trimming removed 2 bases from V and 4 bases from J; junction bases left unmatched: 9. The CDR3 runs 17 residues. The V gene's germline CDR1 is MNHEY and CDR2 SMNVEV (reference sequence). This chain's CDR3 is CASSLPRVLAGYNEQFF. CDR3 DNA sequence: TGTGCCAGCAGTTTACCCCGTGTCCTAGCGGGGTACAATGAGCAGTTCTTC.

V gene TRBV28 combines with J gene TRBJ1-1; possibly TRBD1 for D (5 bases). The germline V gene encodes CDR1 MDHEN and CDR2 SYDVKM. V was clipped by 4 bases and J by 8 bases, with 17 bases between them. CDR3 length: 14 amino acids. The chain's CDR3 is CASSSTLRGREAFF. As DNA, the CDR3 is TGTGCCAGCAGTTCCACCTTAAGGGGCAGGGAAGCTTTCTTT. Filled out from reference TRBV28 and TRBJ1-1, the complete variable domain reads DVKVTQSSRYLVKRTGEKVFLECVQDMDHENMFWYRQDPGLGLRLIYFSYDVKMKEKGDIPEGYSVSREKKERFSLILESASTNQTSMYLCASSSTLRGREAFFGQGTRLTVV.

This chain uses TRBV7-8 with TRBJ1-6, with TRBD1 matching 9 bases. The germline gives CDR1 SGHVS, CDR2 FQNEAQ. V shed 4 bases, J shed 9 bases, and the junction held 4 bases outside the gene matches. The CDR3 contains 14 residues. The CDR3 is CASSSGQGSSPLHF. The CDR3 DNA reads as TGTGCCAGCAGCTCGGGACAGGGATCTTCACCCCTCCACTTT. The full variable domain, completed using reference TRBV7-8 and TRBJ1-6, is GAGVSQSPRYKVAKRGQDVALRCDPISGHVSLFWYQQALGQGPEFLTYFQNEAQLDKSGLPSDRFFAERPEGSVSTLKIQRTQQEDSAVYLCASSSGQGSSPLHFGNGTRLTVT.

The chain carries TRBV12-3 or TRBV12-4 and TRBJ2-2, with 8 positions matching TRBD1. The ends lost 6 bases at V and 13 bases at J; junction bases unmatched: 7. There are 12 residues in the CDR3. The CDR3 DNA reads as TGTGCCAGCAGCTTCACAGGGGGAGGGCTGTTTTTT. Protein sequence: CASSFTGGGLFF.

The V gene is TRBV11-2, the J gene TRBJ2-5; no definite D call. Germline V lookup: CDR1 SGHAT, CDR2 FQNNGV. V was clipped by 3 bases and J by 6 bases, with 11 bases between them. This CDR3 contains 13 residues. The CDR3, as DNA: TGTGCCAGCAGCTTCATTTCGACACAGACCCAGTACTTC. Its translation: CASSFISTQTQYF.

This clone was observed a single time. The chain has TRBV5-1 and TRBJ2-3, with D uncertain. CDR1 and CDR2 (germline): SGHRS, YFSETQ. CDR3 length: 14 residues. Deletions cut 0 bases from V and 2 bases from J, with 7 bases between. The CDR3 DNA follows: TGCGCCAGCAGCTTGGACAGACCCACAGATACGCAGTATTTT. It encodes CASSLDRPTDTQYF.

The count of this clone is one. DNA for the CDR3: TGTGCCAGTAGTCGAAGAGGGGGAGGGATGCAAGAGACCCAGTACTTC. Translation gives CASSRRGGGMQETQYF. The V gene is TRBV19, the J gene TRBJ2-5, with D maybe TRBD2 (7 bases). Germline CDR1 and CDR2: LNHDA and SQIVND (reference sequence). The CDR3 spans 16 residues. V lost 5 bases to trimming and J lost 2 bases, with 18 bases between them.

This clone was counted a few times. The chain couples TRBV14 to TRBJ1-1; D call uncertain. The CDR3 contains 15 residues. V lost 0 bases and J lost 1, with 9 bases in between. Germline V CDR1 and CDR2: SGHDN, FVKESK. The CDR3 loop is CASSQDRNRNTEAFF. CDR3 nucleotides: TGTGCCAGCAGCCAAGATAGGAACAGGAACACTGAAGCTTTCTTT.

This clone was found a few times. The chain combines TRBV7-3 with TRBJ2-3; TRBD1 aligns across 7 bases. The CDR3 extends over 17 amino acids. The junction had 11 bases not matched to a gene; V was cut back by 5 bases and J by 0 bases. Germline V CDR1 and CDR2: SGHTA, FQGTGA. The CDR3: CASSQGLQGPSTDTQYF. The CDR3 DNA reads as TGTGCCAGCAGCCAGGGGCTACAGGGGCCTAGCACAGATACGCAGTATTTT.

The rearrangement uses TRBV7-2 and TRBJ1-5; 9 bases fit TRBD1. The V and J ends lost 1 base and 2 bases, in that order; junction bases with no gene match: 3. The CDR3 extends over 16 amino acids. The germline CDR1 and CDR2 sequences are SGHTA and FQGNSA. The CDR3 region has the DNA TGTGCCAGCAGCTTAGACGGGACAGGGCGCAATCAGCCCCAGCATTTT. Translating gives CASSLDGTGRNQPQHF.

The genes are TRBV4-1 and TRBJ2-7; D perhaps matches TRBD2 (6 bases). The germline CDR1 and CDR2 sequences are MGHRA and YSYEKL. Trimming stripped 4 bases from V and 3 bases from J, with 13 bases between. The length of the CDR3 is 14 residues. CDR3 in amino acids: CASSPGGNLYEQYF. In DNA form, the CDR3 reads TGCGCCAGCAGCCCCGGCGGGAACCTCTACGAGCAGTACTTC.

The chain recombines TRBV7-7 with TRBJ2-1; TRBD2 agrees at 8 bases. After removal of 0 bases from V and 1 base from J, the junction contained 2 bases not matched to a gene. The germline CDR1 and CDR2 sequences are SSHAT and FNYEAQ (reference sequence). The CDR3 is 16 residues long. CDR3 region: CASSLASGRSYNEQFF. CDR3 in DNA: TGTGCCAGCAGCTTAGCCAGCGGGAGATCCTACAATGAGCAGTTCTTC.

This clone was observed a handful of times. This sequence joins TRBV5-4 and TRBJ2-7; 9 bases agree with TRBD2. After removal of 2 bases from V and 5 bases from J, the junction contained 11 bases not matched to a gene. Per germline, CDR1 SGHNT and CDR2 YYREEE (reference sequence). This CDR3 contains 16 residues. As DNA, the CDR3 is TGTGCCAGCAGCTTATTCGGTCTAGCGGGAAGCGACGAGCAGTACTTC. It codes for CASSLFGLAGSDEQYF.

The chain links TRBV6-2 or TRBV6-3 to TRBJ1-5; weak D call: TRBD1 (5 bases). The CDR3 covers 15 residues. Germline V gives CDR1 MNHEY, CDR2 SVGEGT. Trimming removed 0 bases from V and 7 bases from J, with 13 bases in between. The CDR3: CASSYSYRTEQPQHF. Here the CDR3 DNA reads TGTGCCAGCAGTTACTCCTACAGGACGGAACAGCCCCAGCATTTT.

The CDR3 sequence: CASSPILAGSQETQYF. CDR3 in DNA: TGTGCCAGCTCCCCGATTCTAGCGGGATCCCAAGAGACCCAGTACTTC. The chain recombines TRBV25-1 with TRBJ2-5; 9 nucleotides agree with TRBD2. The CDR3 contains 16 residues. V shed 8 bases, J shed 1 base, and the junction held 11 bases outside the gene matches. Germline V lookup: CDR1 MGHDK, CDR2 SYGVNS.

The chain's CDR3 is CASTPGGAEMRTQYF. Written as DNA, the CDR3 is TGTGCCAGCACCCCGGGGGGAGCGGAGATGAGGACCCAGTACTTC. J is TRBJ2-5 and V is TRBV6-5; TRBD2 matches 7 bases. CDR3 length: 15 residues. The ends lost 7 bases at V and 7 bases at J; junction bases unmatched: 15. Germline CDR1 reads MNHEY; CDR2 reads SVGAGI.